This T cell receptor (beta chain) is from a study of blood T cell repertoires in COVID-19 (dated by TCRdb to between 2020 and 2021). Background on the whole study: Samples from collaborators originated in the United States, Italy and Spain and spanned both the acute and convalescent phases of COVID-19. The prospective study material was composed of cDNA or gDNA derived from T cells, B-cell-depleted T cells, or PBMCs. The dataset comprised deeply sampled blood TCRbeta repertoires from subjects exposed to, actively infected with, or recovered from COVID-19. A freely available public database, intended as a resource for researchers studying the immune response to SARS-CoV-2, is where the repertoires were released. Samples came from the ongoing ImmuneRACE study (first 160 participants) plus 1,254 subjects from 6 global collaborators. The sample metadata nearly always contained a de-identified subject ID, COVID-19 status, age in years and sex. HLA class I and class II types, where available, came from metadata supplied by the sample provider rather than from assay-based typing. General conclusions and limits of the study: The amount of clinical and demographic metadata varied by source and participant and was provided uncurated.

The immunoSEQ Assay, a bias-controlled multiplex PCR, was used to amplify TCRbeta CDR3 regions from genomic DNA. In the authors' own workflow: The number of nucleated cells in each sample was estimated by amplification of reference gene primers within the assay. To quantify the absolute abundance of each unique TCRbeta CDR3 rearrangement, sequence reads were collapsed and filtered. For each sample, productive Simpson clonality was calculated as the square root of Simpson's diversity index over productive rearrangements. Entries here come from immuneACCESS through TCRdb and include only in-frame sequences with V and J called. Some clones fail to appear in such tables; in the studies checked, an unresolved V gene covers under half of the shortfall, and the cause of the remainder is unknown. For V, J and clone size, that table is used; D and trimming come from the DNA. The sample yields about 270,000 clones; under 90% were counted once. 3.1% of the sample is held by the ten biggest clonotypes.

The CDR3 sequence holds 15 residues, the cysteine and phenylalanine included. Left in the record is the CDR3 DNA by itself, 45 bases read in frame from the first base. As encoded in the germline V gene (reference sequence), CDR1 is LGHDT while CDR2 is YNNKEL. For this chain, trimming is 0 bases at the V end and 4 bases at the J end, and the number of junction bases without a gene match is 1. The collaborating institutions used their own protocols to collect whole blood in K2EDTA tubes. Collaborator samples were shipped for TCRbeta analysis as frozen whole blood, isolated PBMCs, or DNA extracted from either sample type. A word on this clone: Its cognate antigen has yet to be identified. No clone much larger than this one lies a single base away; base qualities are absent.

This chain is built from TRBV3-1 (or the pseudogene TRBV3-2) and TRBJ2-2, with TRBD2 matching 8 junction bases. The sequence derives from a young woman with acute or convalescent COVID-19. Material: peripheral blood. Read as DNA, the sequence is TGTGCCAGCAGCCAAGAAGGACTAGCCACCGGGGAGCTGTTTTTT. Translated, it reads CASSQEGLATGELFF.